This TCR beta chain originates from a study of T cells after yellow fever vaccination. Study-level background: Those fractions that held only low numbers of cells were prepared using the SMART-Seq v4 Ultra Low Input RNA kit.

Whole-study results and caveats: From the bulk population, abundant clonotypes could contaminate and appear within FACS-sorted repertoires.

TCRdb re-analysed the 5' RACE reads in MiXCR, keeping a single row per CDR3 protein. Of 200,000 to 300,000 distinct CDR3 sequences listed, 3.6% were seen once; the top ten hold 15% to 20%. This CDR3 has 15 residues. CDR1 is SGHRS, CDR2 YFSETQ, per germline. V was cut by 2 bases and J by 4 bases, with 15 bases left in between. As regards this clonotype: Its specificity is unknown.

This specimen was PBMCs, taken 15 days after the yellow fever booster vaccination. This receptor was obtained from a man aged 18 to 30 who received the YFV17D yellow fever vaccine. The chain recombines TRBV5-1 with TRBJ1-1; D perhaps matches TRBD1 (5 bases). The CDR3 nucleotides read TGCGCCAGCAGCTTTCAGGGCCACGGGGGCACTGAAGCTTTCTTT. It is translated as CASSFQGHGGTEAFF.